These 25 T cell receptor beta chains were sequenced from one sample in a study of CD8 T cells in Susac syndrome. With random hexamers, reverse transcription was performed on about 0.5 to 1 ug of RNA. MiXCR, applied by TCRdb to the immunoSEQ multiplex PCR reads, yields one record per CDR3 protein. The table includes more than 250,000 distinct CDR3 sequences, 92% detected once. The sequenced sample was CD4+ T cells from PBMCs. These receptors came from a human donor with multiple sclerosis.

The rearrangement links TRBV5-4 to TRBJ2-7; D might be TRBD1 or TRBD2, each matching 5 bases. V gave up 5 bases and J gave up 3 bases, with 9 bases separating them. The germline CDR1 and CDR2 sequences are SGHNT and YYREEE (reference sequence). The CDR3 loop spans 12 amino acids. The CDR3 nucleotides are TGTGCCAGCAGGGGGGATAACTACGAGCAGTACTTC. Amino acid sequence: CASRGDNYEQYF.

The genes are TRBV18 and TRBJ2-5; 7 bases align to TRBD1. CDR3 length equals 14 residues. J lost 4 bases, V lost 2 bases, and 4 bases had no gene match. CDR1 KGHSH and CDR2 LQKENI come from the germline V gene. The CDR3 loop is CASSPDPGGETQYF. For the CDR3, the DNA is TGTGCCAGCTCACCAGATCCAGGGGGAGAGACCCAGTACTTC.

The CDR3 bases are TGTGCCAGTAGTGAGGACCGGGACGCAGCATACAATGAGCAGTTCTTC. It is translated as CASSEDRDAAYNEQFF. The chain joins TRBV19 to TRBJ2-1; D assignment may be TRBD1 or TRBD2 (5 bases each). The length of the CDR3 is 16 residues. Germline V gene sequence: CDR1 LNHDA, CDR2 SQIVND (reference sequence). V was shortened by 5 bases and J by 4 bases, with 18 bases between the two germline ends.

The gene calls are TRBV7-9 and TRBJ2-3; TRBD2 is a possible D gene (6 bases). This CDR3 has 12 residues. Per germline, CDR1 SEHNR and CDR2 FQNEAQ (reference sequence). V was cut by 5 bases and J by 7 bases, with 10 bases left in between. The CDR3 loop reads CASSVAGHTQYF. In DNA, the CDR3 is TGTGCCAGCAGCGTGGCGGGGCATACGCAGTATTTT.

This clonotype was detected once. CDR3 loop: CASSYSPRATKDNEQFF. DNA for the CDR3: TGTGCCAGCAGTTACTCCCCCAGGGCCACTAAGGACAATGAGCAGTTCTTC. V gene TRBV6-2 or TRBV6-3 combines with J gene TRBJ2-1; a weak D match, TRBD1 (5 bases). Germline V CDR1 and CDR2: MNHEY, SVGEGT. V gave up 0 bases and J gave up 5 bases, with 17 bases separating them. The CDR3 has 17 amino acids.

The rearrangement joins TRBV7-9 to TRBJ2-1, with 9 bases aligning to TRBD1. Looked up from germline, CDR1 is SEHNR and CDR2 is FQNEAQ (reference sequence). The CDR3 is 15 amino acids. V shed 2 bases and J 3 bases; nucleotides not matched to a gene: 2. CDR3 amino acids: CASSLTGQGYNEQFF. The CDR3 region has the DNA TGTGCCAGCAGCTTAACGGGACAGGGCTACAATGAGCAGTTCTTC.

This chain joins TRBV11-2 and TRBJ2-3; D uncertain. The CDR3 has 14 amino acids. Trimming cost V 0 bases and J 10 bases, with 14 bases left between them. CDR1 is SGHAT and CDR2 is FQNNGV in the germline V gene. CDR3 region: CASSLDPVLLAQYF. DNA for the CDR3: TGTGCCAGCAGCTTAGATCCTGTCCTCCTGGCGCAGTATTTT.

The CDR3 protein is CASRYWDNEQFF. CDR3 nucleotides: TGTGCCAGCAGGTATTGGGACAATGAGCAGTTCTTC. The chain combines TRBV5-6 with TRBJ2-1, with D unresolved. Germline CDR1 is SGHDT and CDR2 is YYEEEE. CDR3 length equals 12 residues. V was pared by 5 bases and J by 5 bases, with 8 bases between.

The chain combines TRBV3-1 with TRBJ2-6; D may correspond to TRBD1 or TRBD2 (5 bases each). Germline CDR1 LGHDT, CDR2 YNNKEL (reference sequence). Trimming took 4 bases from V and 0 from J, leaving 7 bases between them. The CDR3 runs to 15 residues. The CDR3 protein is CASSRGSSGANVLTF. The CDR3 DNA reads as TGTGCCAGCAGCCGGGGGAGCTCTGGGGCCAACGTCCTGACTTTC.

The rearrangement joins TRBV3-1 to TRBJ1-5; TRBD1 agrees at 8 bases. The V gene's germline CDR1 is LGHDT and CDR2 YNNKEL (reference sequence). The CDR3 is 14 residues long. Losses at the gene ends were 4 bases for V and 11 bases for J; bases not matched to a gene: 10. The chain's CDR3 is CASSPGQGFSSQHF. The CDR3 nucleotides read TGTGCCAGCAGCCCCGGACAGGGTTTCTCATCCCAGCATTTT.

Only one count was recorded for this clonotype. The V and J genes are TRBV20-1 and TRBJ2-3; tentative D call: TRBD2 (5 bases). V dropped 2 bases and J dropped 0 bases, with 9 bases sitting between them. CDR3 length: 14 residues. CDR1 is DFQATT, CDR2 SNEGSKA, per germline (reference sequence). DNA of the CDR3: TGCAGTGCTAGACCGTGGACTAGCACAGATACGCAGTATTTT. It yields the protein CSARPWTSTDTQYF.

The chain links TRBV7-9 to TRBJ1-2, with D unclear. The V and J ends lost 3 bases and 8 bases respectively, with 13 bases between them. The CDR3 sequence is 13 residues long. Germline V gene data show CDR1 as SEHNR and CDR2 as FQNEAQ (reference sequence). DNA of the CDR3: TGTGCCAGCAGCTTCGGGGAATCGGGGGGCTACACCTTC. This sequence encodes CASSFGESGGYTF.

The chain uses TRBV5-4 and TRBJ1-2; the D is unclear. CDR3 length equals 14 residues. Germline V gene lookup returns CDR1 SGHNT and CDR2 YYREEE (reference sequence). V dropped 2 bases and J dropped 4 bases, with 12 bases sitting between them. The CDR3 region is CASSLGAAPYGYTF. The CDR3 region has the DNA TGTGCCAGCAGCTTAGGAGCGGCCCCCTATGGCTACACCTTC.

The rearrangement joins TRBV12-5 to TRBJ2-2; D not resolved. Between the trimmed V and J ends, which lost 4 bases and 3 bases, there was a span of 0 bases. The germline gives CDR1 LGHNT, CDR2 FRNRAP. The CDR3 is 11 residues long. CDR3 bases: TGTGCTAGTGGTTACACCGGGGAGCTGTTTTTT. Its translation is CASGYTGELFF. The entire variable domain, with the rest obtained from reference TRBV12-5 and TRBJ2-2, is as follows: DARVTQTPRHKVTEMGQEVTMRCQPILGHNTVFWYRQTMMQGLELLAYFRNRAPLDDSGMPKDRFSAEMPDATLATLKIQPSEPRDSAVYFCASGYTGELFFGEGSRLTVL.

A single count supports this clonotype. The chain combines TRBV28 with TRBJ1-3, with D hard to call. The CDR3 has 17 amino acids. Between the trimmed V and J ends, which lost 2 bases and 0 bases, there was a span of 14 bases. In germline, CDR1 is MDHEN, CDR2 SYDVKM. CDR3 nucleotide sequence: TGTGCCAGCAGTTTAATGGATGGGTCACCCTCTGGAAACACCATATATTTT. The encoded protein is CASSLMDGSPSGNTIYF. The variable domain in full, with the rest retrieved from reference TRBV28 and TRBJ1-3, is DVKVTQSSRYLVKRTGEKVFLECVQDMDHENMFWYRQDPGLGLRLIYFSYDVKMKEKGDIPEGYSVSREKKERFSLILESASTNQTSMYLCASSLMDGSPSGNTIYFGEGSWLTVV.

The rearrangement joins TRBV20-1 to TRBJ1-2; D is unresolved. Germline V gene sequence: CDR1 DFQATT, CDR2 SNEGSKA (reference sequence). The CDR3 contains 12 residues. Trimming left V 3 bases short and J 5 bases short, with 10 bases between. For the CDR3, the DNA is TGCAGTGCTAGTTCGGCGGGGTATGGCTACACCTTC. Protein product: CSASSAGYGYTF.

CDR3 sequence: CASSLDGRTSSPLHF. CDR3 sequence (DNA): TGTGCCAGCAGCTTGGATGGACGGACGTCTTCACCCCTCCACTTT. This chain links TRBV5-4 with TRBJ1-6; D is ambiguous. The CDR3 consists of 15 residues. From germline, CDR1 is SGHNT and CDR2 YYREEE (reference sequence). V was cut by 0 bases and J by 9 bases, with 13 bases left in between. Using reference TRBV5-4 and TRBJ1-6 for the parts outside the CDR3, the full variable domain is ETGVTQSPTHLIKTRGQQVTLRCSSQSGHNTVSWYQQALGQGPQFIFQYYREEENGRGNFPPRFSGLQFPNYSSELNVNALELDDSALYLCASSLDGRTSSPLHFGNGTRLTVT.

The rearrangement uses TRBV6-5 and TRBJ2-5; D unresolved. This CDR3 region has 13 residues. Germline V CDR1 and CDR2: MNHEY, SVGAGI. Deletions cut 6 bases from V and 2 bases from J, with 10 bases between. This chain's CDR3 is CASSRPGQETQYF. In DNA form, the CDR3 reads TGTGCCAGCAGCCGCCCGGGTCAAGAGACCCAGTACTTC.

V gene TRBV6-5 combines with J gene TRBJ2-3; no clear D gene. This CDR3 comprises 12 residues. The germline V gene encodes CDR1 MNHEY and CDR2 SVGAGI. V lost 6 bases and J lost 1, with 5 bases in between. Written as DNA, the CDR3 is TGTGCCAGCAGAATGGGCACAGATACGCAGTATTTT. It encodes CASRMGTDTQYF.

This rearrangement joins TRBV2 to TRBJ1-1; 10 nucleotides agree with TRBD1. In germline, CDR1 is SNHLY, CDR2 FYNNEI. V shed 9 bases, J shed 0 bases, and the junction held 7 bases outside the gene matches. CDR3 length equals 15 residues. CDR3 DNA: TGTGCCAGTGGGGGGACAGGGGTGGTGAACACTGAAGCTTTCTTT. Protein product: CASGGTGVVNTEAFF.

The chain has TRBV7-9 and TRBJ1-5; TRBD1 might be the D (5 bases). Germline-derived CDR1 and CDR2 are SEHNR and FQNEAQ (reference sequence). The CDR3 contains 15 residues. The V end was cut by 1 base, the J end by 4 bases, with 11 bases between. CDR3 sequence reads: CASSLEPGGNQPQHF. The CDR3 nucleotides are TGTGCCAGCAGCTTAGAGCCGGGGGGGAATCAGCCCCAGCATTTT.

V gene TRBV7-9 combines with J gene TRBJ1-6; 7 bases are shared with TRBD1. The CDR3 totals 16 residues. Trimming took 1 base from V and 3 from J; bases not matched to a gene: 3. CDR1 SEHNR and CDR2 FQNEAQ come from the germline V gene (reference sequence). CDR3 amino acids: CASSLGQGFYNSPLHF. DNA for the CDR3: TGTGCCAGCAGCTTAGGACAGGGCTTCTATAATTCACCCCTCCACTTT.

The gene calls are TRBV3-1 and TRBJ2-2; D unclear. V lost 1 base to trimming and J lost 1 base, with 10 bases between them. Per the germline V gene, CDR1 is LGHDT and CDR2 is YNNKEL (reference sequence). This CDR3 has 16 residues. The CDR3 DNA is TGTGCCAGCAGCCAAGGGCAAGCGATGAACACCGGGGAGCTGTTTTTT. This translates into CASSQGQAMNTGELFF.

This chain uses TRBV2 with TRBJ1-2, with D unclear. CDR1 and CDR2 from the germline V gene are SNHLY and FYNNEI. Trimming left V 4 bases short and J 8 bases short, with 11 bases between. This CDR3 spans 12 amino acids. This CDR3 reads CASSAGLGGYTF. In DNA, the CDR3 is TGTGCCAGCAGTGCGGGATTAGGCGGCTACACCTTC. The variable domain in full, completed from reference TRBV2 and TRBJ1-2, reads EPEVTQTPSHQVTQMGQEVILRCVPISNHLYFYWYRQILGQKVEFLVSFYNNEISEKSEIFDDQFSVERPDGSNFTLKIRSTKLEDSAMYFCASSAGLGGYTFGSGTRLTVV.

The rearrangement uses TRBV6-5 and TRBJ2-1, with a weak D call TRBD2 (5 bases). Germline V gives CDR1 MNHEY, CDR2 SVGAGI. CDR3 length: 14 amino acids. V was clipped by 0 bases and J by 8 bases, with 11 bases between them. The CDR3 reads CASSYSLIGDEQFF. CDR3 bases: TGTGCCAGCAGTTACTCCTTAATCGGGGATGAGCAGTTCTTC.